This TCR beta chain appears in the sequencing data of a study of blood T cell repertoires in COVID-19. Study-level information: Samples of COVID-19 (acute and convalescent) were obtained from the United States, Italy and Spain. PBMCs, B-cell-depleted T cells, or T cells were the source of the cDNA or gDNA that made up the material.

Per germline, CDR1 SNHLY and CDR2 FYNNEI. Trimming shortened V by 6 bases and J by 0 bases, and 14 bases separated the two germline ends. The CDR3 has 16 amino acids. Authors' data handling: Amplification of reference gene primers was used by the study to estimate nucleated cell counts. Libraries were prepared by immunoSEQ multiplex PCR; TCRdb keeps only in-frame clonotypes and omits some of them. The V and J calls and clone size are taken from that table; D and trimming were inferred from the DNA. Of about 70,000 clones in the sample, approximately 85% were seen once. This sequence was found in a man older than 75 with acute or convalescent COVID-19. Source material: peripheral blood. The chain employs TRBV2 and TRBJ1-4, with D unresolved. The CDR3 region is CASSDPGVTTNEKLFF. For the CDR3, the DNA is TGTGCCAGCAGCGACCCCGGGGTGACAACTAATGAAAAACTGTTTTTT.